The 8 T cell receptor beta chains below all came from one sample that was sequenced in a study of CD8+ T cells in alopecia areata. After isolation, RNA underwent reverse transcription to generate cDNA as the sequencing template. Produced via immunoSEQ multiplex PCR; TCRdb's table is partial and in-frame only. This sample yields about 150,000 clones, of which more than 75% are seen a single time; over 12% belongs to the top ten. The source was CD8+ T cells sorted from blood, collected at week 0. The receptors were sampled from a human donor with alopecia areata.

The chain is built from TRBV27 and TRBJ2-7; D uncertain. Between the trimmed V and J ends, which lost 2 bases and 4 bases, there was a span of 15 bases. The CDR3 contains 15 residues. The germline CDR1 and CDR2 sequences are MNHEY and SMNVEV (reference sequence). Here the CDR3 reads CASSLTSSPLYEQYF. The CDR3 nucleotides are TGTGCCAGCAGTTTAACTTCCAGCCCCCTTTACGAGCAGTACTTC.

This clone has only one observation. V is TRBV27 and J is TRBJ2-7; D unclear. The V end was cut by 2 bases, the J end by 2 bases, with 10 bases between. Germline CDR1 and CDR2: MNHEY and SMNVEV (reference sequence). The CDR3 consists of 14 residues. In DNA, the CDR3 is TGTGCCAGCAGTTTAACCGGTCCGGCCTACGAGCAGTACTTC. Translation gives CASSLTGPAYEQYF.

V usage is TRBV27 and J usage is TRBJ2-7; a weak D match, TRBD1 (6 bases). V lost 8 bases and J 1 base, leaving 15 bases between the germline ends. CDR1 is MNHEY, CDR2 SMNVEV, per germline (reference sequence). The CDR3 runs to 14 residues. CDR3 sequence: CASHETGKSYEQYF. DNA for the CDR3: TGTGCCAGCCATGAGACAGGAAAGTCCTACGAGCAGTACTTC.

The chain recombines TRBV7-8 with TRBJ2-3, with no clear D. The V gene lost 3 bases and the J gene lost 1 base, with 8 bases spanning the gap. CDR1 SGHVS and CDR2 FQNEAQ come from the germline V gene. CDR3 length: 14 amino acids. The CDR3 DNA reads TGTGCCAGCAGCTTCTCTCAGGGCACAGATACGCAGTATTTT. Translated, it gives CASSFSQGTDTQYF.

The chain combines TRBV27 with TRBJ2-1; 9 positions match TRBD1. This CDR3 is 15 amino acids long. The germline CDR1 and CDR2 sequences are MNHEY and SMNVEV (reference sequence). J gave up 5 bases and V 3 bases, and 5 bases lay outside the gene matches. Here the CDR3 DNA reads TGTGCCAGCAGTTTGTCCGGGACAGGGCACAATGAGCAGTTCTTC. Translation: CASSLSGTGHNEQFF.

With regard to this clone: One end of the junction varies from germline; a read error may be responsible. The genes are TRBV28 and TRBJ2-2, with TRBD2 identical over 10 bases. This CDR3 is 15 amino acids long. The germline CDR1 and CDR2 sequences are MDHEN and SYDVKM. CDR3 residues: CASSFGRDPSGGLVF. As DNA, the CDR3 is TGTGCCAGCAGTTTCGGCAGGGACCCTAGCGGGGGTTTGGTTTTT.

The table lists this clone with a count of one. V and J are TRBV30 and TRBJ2-1; D remains unclear. Germline V lookup: CDR1 GTSNPN, CDR2 SVGIG (reference sequence). This CDR3 contains 12 residues. The V end was cut by 0 bases, the J end by 6 bases, with 6 bases between. The CDR3 DNA follows: TGTGCCTGGAGTGTAGGAGCCAATGAGCAGTTCTTC. Its protein is CAWSVGANEQFF.

This rearrangement joins TRBV29-1 to TRBJ2-7; possible D gene TRBD1, 6 bases. V lost 6 bases, J lost 2 bases, and 11 bases lay in between. Germline CDR1 reads SQVTM; CDR2 reads ANQGSEA. The CDR3 consists of 12 residues. The CDR3 DNA is TGCAGCGTGAGGACAGACGCCTACGAGCAGTACTTC. This encodes CSVRTDAYEQYF.